Reported below is one T cell receptor (beta chain). The record originates from a study of blood T cell repertoires in COVID-19. Across the whole study: The cDNA or gDNA used as material had been derived from T cells, B-cell-depleted T cells, or PBMCs.

Germline V gene data show CDR1 as SGHNT and CDR2 as YENEEA. With 7 bases removed from V and 0 bases from J, the gap between germline ends came to 13 bases. The CDR3 runs 15 residues. Produced via immunoSEQ multiplex PCR; TCRdb's table is partial and in-frame only. This table has about 200,000 clones, 80% to 90% appearing once. The chain is built from TRBV11-3 and TRBJ2-1; D not certain. The clonotype comes from a woman aged 65 to 85 with active or convalescent COVID-19. Sequenced material: peripheral blood. The CDR3 reads CASTHFSSSYNEQFF. DNA of the CDR3: TGTGCCAGCACCCACTTTTCGAGCTCCTACAATGAGCAGTTCTTC.